The sequence of this T cell receptor (beta chain) was determined in a study of shared clonotypes between healthy human individuals. Sequencing was performed with immunoSEQ multiplex PCR; in TCRdb, only in-frame clones are kept and a portion is missing. The sample lists roughly 2 million clones, approximately 94% seen once, with roughly 0.13% in the top ten. Worth noting for this clone: No antigen is known for it.

Study-wide findings and caveats: Approximately 4.9% of naive CD4 clonotypes were shared across four donors.

Adult donors, all healthy and HIV-negative, had no recent acute infections or vaccinations. Looked up from germline, CDR1 is MNHEY and CDR2 is SVGAGI. The CDR3 runs 15 residues. The V segment lost 2 bases and the J segment 6 bases; nucleotides outside the gene matches: 6. This clonotype was sampled from a man aged 18 to 35 in good health. The chain uses TRBV6-5 and TRBJ1-4; 7 bases are a match to TRBD1. Input material: naive CD4+ T cells sorted from blood. Regarding subset: CD45RA+ positively selected. The CDR3: CASSYMTGIDEKLFF. In nucleotides, the CDR3 is TGTGCCAGCAGTTACATGACAGGGATCGATGAAAAACTGTTTTTT.